Detailed here is one T cell receptor beta chain. These data come from a study of neurological immune-mediated disorders. TCRdb processed the 5' RACE reads anew with MiXCR; each CDR3 protein has one entry. The table records around 97,000 distinct CDR3 sequences, roughly a tenth of them present only once. The germline V gene has CDR1 LGHDT and CDR2 YNNKEL (reference sequence). The CDR3 extends over 13 amino acids. Trimming took off 4 bases at V and 7 bases at J, with 10 bases between the two ends. Time point described: longitudinal time-point 3. This TCR came from a female donor with HTLV-1-associated myelopathy (HAM/TSP). The chain uses TRBV3-1 and TRBJ1-4; D is uncertain. Source material: PBMCs. This chain's CDR3 is CASSLRSGEKLFF. The CDR3 DNA is TGTGCCAGCAGCCTTCGATCGGGTGAAAAACTGTTTTTT.